These 22 T cell receptor beta chains were all obtained from the same sample, sequenced in a study of T cells in Graves' hyperthyroidism and ophthalmopathy. Authors of the study amplified TCR beta CDR3 regions from RNA transcripts. The HTBI primer set drove a first-round RT-PCR of the TCR CDR3. MiXCR, run by TCRdb on the multiplex PCR reads, gives a single entry per CDR3 protein. The sample carries fewer than 200,000 distinct CDR3 sequences, around 8.9% recorded once. Sequenced: blood. The receptors derive from a woman aged 18 to 35 with Graves' hyperthyroidism that later progressed to Graves' ophthalmopathy.

This clonotype appeared a few times. The V gene is TRBV9, the J gene TRBJ2-2, with 10 bases that match TRBD2. Germline trimming cut 4 bases from V and 4 bases from J; bases unmatched to any gene: 7. The germline gives CDR1 SGDLS, CDR2 YYNGEE. The CDR3 is 16 residues long. The chain's CDR3 is CASSFTTSGLTGELFF. CDR3 sequence (DNA): TGTGCCAGCAGCTTTACGACTAGCGGGCTCACCGGGGAGCTGTTTTTT. The complete variable domain, with remaining parts taken from reference TRBV9 and TRBJ2-2, reads DSGVTQTPKHLITATGQRVTLRCSPRSGDLSVYWYQQSLDQGLQFLIQYYNGEERAKGNILERFSAQQFPDLHSELNLSSLELGDSALYFCASSFTTSGLTGELFFGEGSRLTVL.

This clonotype appeared many times. V usage is TRBV19 and J usage is TRBJ2-2; a weak D match, TRBD2 (6 bases). Germline CDR1 and CDR2: LNHDA and SQIVND (reference sequence). The V gene lost 6 bases and the J gene lost 3 bases, with 8 bases spanning the gap. The length of the CDR3 is 13 residues. DNA for the CDR3: TGTGCCAGTAGCGGGAGTTACACCGGGGAGCTGTTTTTT. It is translated as CASSGSYTGELFF.

This clonotype appeared many times. The rearrangement uses TRBV19 and TRBJ2-5, with TRBD2 matching 11 bases. Germline assignment: CDR1 LNHDA and CDR2 SQIVND (reference sequence). J gave up 2 bases and V 5 bases, and 4 bases lay outside the gene matches. The CDR3 runs to 15 residues. CDR3 region: CASSLGTSGQETQYF. CDR3 nucleotides: TGTGCCAGTAGTCTTGGGACTAGCGGACAAGAGACCCAGTACTTC.

The sample holds many counts of this clonotype. The rearrangement links TRBV18 to TRBJ2-7; 8 nucleotides match TRBD1. J lost 4 bases, V lost 3 bases, and 8 bases had no gene match. In germline, CDR1 is KGHSH, CDR2 LQKENI. This CDR3 contains 15 residues. The CDR3 sequence is CASSPRDRSPYEQYF. The CDR3, as DNA: TGTGCCAGCTCACCTCGGGACAGGTCGCCTTACGAGCAGTACTTC.

This clonotype was found many times. The chain has TRBV9 and TRBJ2-7, with D perhaps TRBD1 (7 bases). Trimming took 4 bases from V and 0 from J, leaving 11 bases between them. The CDR3 totals 14 residues. Germline-derived CDR1 and CDR2 are SGDLS and YYNGEE. This chain's CDR3 is CASSPGGPSYEQYF. In DNA form, the CDR3 reads TGTGCCAGCAGCCCAGGGGGGCCCTCCTACGAGCAGTACTTC.

This clonotype was seen ten or more times. The chain links TRBV28 to TRBJ1-3; 7 bases line up with TRBD1. Germline V gene data show CDR1 as MDHEN and CDR2 as SYDVKM. This CDR3 has 19 residues. The ends lost 1 base at V and 1 base at J; junction bases unmatched: 13. CDR3 sequence (DNA): TGTGCCAGCAGTTTATTCGAGGGGGCTATTTTGGGGTCTGGAAACACCATATATTTT. Protein sequence: CASSLFEGAILGSGNTIYF.

This sequence joins TRBV19 and TRBJ2-4; 7 positions agree with TRBD1. Germline CDR1 LNHDA, CDR2 SQIVND (reference sequence). The CDR3 extends over 17 amino acids. V trimming: 1 base; J trimming: 1 base; junction bases outside the gene matches: 7. CDR3 DNA: TGTGCCAGTAGTATAGCCGACAGGGTAGGGGCCAAAAACATTCAGTACTTC. It is translated as CASSIADRVGAKNIQYF.

This clonotype was seen ten or more times. The chain recombines TRBV12-3 or TRBV12-4 with TRBJ1-6; the D is unclear. Trimming cost V 3 bases and J 0 bases, with 30 bases left between them. This CDR3 is 23 amino acids long. The CDR3 nucleotides read TGTGCCAGCAGTTTTAAAGGACGAGCACTACTGGGAGAAACTAGCTCCTATAATTCACCCCTCCACTTT. This gives the protein CASSFKGRALLGETSSYNSPLHF.

This clonotype has at least ten counts. This chain links TRBV3-1 with TRBJ2-1; D gene unclear. This CDR3 spans 14 amino acids. Germline CDR1 is LGHDT and CDR2 is YNNKEL (reference sequence). Trimming took off 0 bases at V and 6 bases at J, with 9 bases between the two ends. CDR3 residues: CASSQEVLPNEQFF. DNA of the CDR3: TGTGCCAGCAGCCAAGAAGTCTTACCCAATGAGCAGTTCTTC.

A few counts support this clonotype. A much larger clone lies a single base off, so this may be a read error. CDR3 DNA sequence: TGTGCCAGCAGCGCACCCGGACAGGGGAACGCTGAAGCTTTCTTT. Its protein product is CASSAPGQGNAEAFF. The genes are TRBV13 and TRBJ1-1, with 9 nucleotides matching TRBD1. Germline V lookup: CDR1 PRHDT, CDR2 FYEKMQ (reference sequence). The CDR3 is 15 residues long.

The sample holds many counts of this clonotype. The rearrangement joins TRBV6-6 to TRBJ2-1, with D possibly being TRBD2 (8 bases). Germline loops: CDR1 MNHNY, CDR2 SVGAGI (reference sequence). The V end lost 0 bases, the J end lost 3 bases, and 24 bases lay between the germline ends. The CDR3 spans 20 residues. CDR3 region: CASSYSHRPIAGQHYNEQFF. The CDR3 DNA sequence: TGTGCCAGCAGTTACTCCCACCGCCCAATAGCGGGACAGCACTACAATGAGCAGTTCTTC.

This clonotype was counted at least ten times. The rearrangement joins TRBV12-3 or TRBV12-4 to TRBJ2-2, with 10 bases that match TRBD1. The CDR3 length is 14 residues. The J segment lost 7 bases and the V segment lost 6 bases, leaving 5 bases of the junction unmatched. CDR3 DNA sequence: TGTGCCAGCAGCCCGACAGGGGGCATCGGGGAGCTGTTTTTT. This sequence encodes CASSPTGGIGELFF.

This clonotype was observed many times. The gene calls are TRBV27 and TRBJ2-1; 9 bases fit TRBD2. Germline lookup yields CDR1 MNHEY and CDR2 SMNVEV (reference sequence). The CDR3 is 15 residues long. V lost 5 bases and J lost 5; bases outside the gene matches: 7. The CDR3 reads CASSLAGLLDNEQFF. The CDR3 DNA sequence: TGTGCCAGCAGTCTAGCGGGACTCCTTGACAATGAGCAGTTCTTC.

This clonotype came up many times. This chain uses TRBV3-1 with TRBJ1-5, with D possibly matching TRBD1 (5 bases). Trimming took 0 bases from V and 9 from J, leaving 6 bases between them. The V gene's germline CDR1 is LGHDT and CDR2 YNNKEL (reference sequence). This CDR3 has 12 amino acids. The CDR3 sequence: CASSQEGGPQHF. The DNA of the CDR3 is TGTGCCAGCAGCCAAGAGGGGGGGCCCCAGCATTTT.

In its sample, this clonotype was seen many times. The chain carries TRBV11-1 and TRBJ2-1; D perhaps matches TRBD2 (5 bases). V was shortened by 3 bases and J by 4 bases, with 7 bases between the two germline ends. CDR3 size: 13 residues. The V gene's germline CDR1 is SGHAT and CDR2 FQDESV (reference sequence). In nucleotides, the CDR3 is TGTGCCAGCAGCTTTCGGACTTACAATGAGCAGTTCTTC. Its translation: CASSFRTYNEQFF.

This clonotype was counted at least ten times. The rearrangement links TRBV6-1 to TRBJ1-1; TRBD1 is a possible D gene (6 bases). The CDR3 spans 14 residues. V was trimmed by 0 bases and J by 10 bases, leaving 15 bases between them. CDR1 is MNHNS and CDR2 is SASEGT in the germline V gene. DNA for the CDR3: TGTGCCAGCAGTGAAGCGGGGTCCGGGACAATAGCTTTCTTT. Translation gives CASSEAGSGTIAFF.

This clonotype was found many times. V usage is TRBV2 and J usage is TRBJ1-2; 11 nucleotides match TRBD1. V shed 6 bases and J 8 bases; nucleotides not matched to a gene: 8. Looked up from germline, CDR1 is SNHLY and CDR2 is FYNNEI. The CDR3 loop spans 14 amino acids. The DNA of the CDR3 is TGTGCCAGCAGCGCAGGACAGGGGGCTTTCGGCTACACCTTC. Encoded protein: CASSAGQGAFGYTF.

The sample holds many counts of this clonotype. The gene calls are TRBV28 and TRBJ2-1; TRBD1 aligns across 8 bases. Trimming cost V 7 bases and J 7 bases; bases outside gene matches: 6. This CDR3 region has 13 residues. CDR1 is MDHEN and CDR2 is SYDVKM in the germline V gene. The CDR3, as DNA: TGTGCCAGCAACCACAGGGGGATGAATGAGCAGTTCTTC. Protein: CASNHRGMNEQFF.

In its sample, this clonotype was seen many times. The chain is built from TRBV9 and TRBJ2-7, with D perhaps TRBD1 (6 bases). Trimming removed 0 bases from V and 5 bases from J, with 12 bases in between. The germline V gene encodes CDR1 SGDLS and CDR2 YYNGEE. This CDR3 has 14 amino acids. CDR3 region: CASSVGPRGDEQYF. The CDR3 nucleotides read TGTGCCAGCAGCGTAGGTCCCAGGGGCGACGAGCAGTACTTC. The full variable domain, its missing parts supplied by reference TRBV9 and TRBJ2-7, is DSGVTQTPKHLITATGQRVTLRCSPRSGDLSVYWYQQSLDQGLQFLIQYYNGEERAKGNILERFSAQQFPDLHSELNLSSLELGDSALYFCASSVGPRGDEQYFGPGTRLTVT.

This clonotype was counted only a few times. The CDR3 reads CASSGDRGTDTQYF. In DNA form, the CDR3 reads TGTGCCAGTAGCGGGGACAGGGGAACGGATACGCAGTATTTT. The chain combines TRBV19 with TRBJ2-3; TRBD1 matches at 10 bases. CDR1 is LNHDA, CDR2 SQIVND, per germline (reference sequence). There are 14 residues in the CDR3. J was trimmed by 6 bases and V by 6 bases; bases with no gene match: 6.

This clonotype turned up a few times. The CDR3 spells CASSFSASGRGTDTQYF. The DNA for the CDR3 is TGTGCCAGCAGTTTCAGTGCTAGCGGGAGGGGCACAGATACGCAGTATTTT. The chain joins TRBV6-5 to TRBJ2-3, with 12 positions matching TRBD2. Germline CDR1 is MNHEY and CDR2 is SVGAGI. This CDR3 is built from 17 residues. V gave up 4 bases and J gave up 1 base; unmatched junction bases: 6.

This clonotype was seen more than once but under ten times. V is TRBV30 and J is TRBJ1-1; 10 bases are a match to TRBD1. Trimming at V came to 1 base and at J to 1 base, leaving 15 bases not matched to a gene. The CDR3 spans 19 residues. Germline values: CDR1 GTSNPN, CDR2 SVGIG (reference sequence). The CDR3 bases are TGTGCCTGGAGTGGTGAATTGGGGGGAGGGGACAGGGGGAACACTGAAGCTTTCTTT. Translating gives CAWSGELGGGDRGNTEAFF.